A selection of T cell receptor beta chains follows, all from one sample in a study of shared clonotypes between healthy human individuals. Data came from immunoSEQ multiplex PCR; TCRdb stores just in-frame clones and leaves some out. In the table there are a few million clones, more than 90% of which are singletons. The sequenced sample was naive CD4+ T cells sorted from blood. The source is a young man in good health. CDR3s include the opening cysteine and the closing phenylalanine or tryptophan.

v_call	j_call	cdr3_aa
TRBV28	TRBJ1-2	CASSRDRANYGYTF
TRBV5-6	TRBJ1-2	CASSRDRGYYGYTF
TRBV2	TRBJ2-7	CASSEEGVSYEQYF
TRBV10-3	TRBJ2-1	CAISENSYNEQFF
TRBV30	TRBJ2-4	CAWAGKAQNIQYF
TRBV18	TRBJ1-1	CASSPGVELPEAFF
TRBV28	TRBJ2-7	CASSPGQTYEQYF
TRBV2	TRBJ1-2	CASTTQGSAGGYTF
TRBV25-1	TRBJ2-2	CASSELAGNTGELFF
TRBV6-6	TRBJ1-3	CAGGPGTPGNTIYF
TRBV19	TRBJ2-1	CASSIGSDNEQFF
TRBV5-4	TRBJ2-3	CASSSMSTDTQYF
TRBV7-2	TRBJ2-7	CASSAPGQTYEQYF
TRBV4-3	TRBJ2-1	CASSQVGGTYNEQFF
TRBV6-1	TRBJ2-3	CASLSGGAGTDTQYF
TRBV5-6	TRBJ2-2	CASSWGQHGELFF